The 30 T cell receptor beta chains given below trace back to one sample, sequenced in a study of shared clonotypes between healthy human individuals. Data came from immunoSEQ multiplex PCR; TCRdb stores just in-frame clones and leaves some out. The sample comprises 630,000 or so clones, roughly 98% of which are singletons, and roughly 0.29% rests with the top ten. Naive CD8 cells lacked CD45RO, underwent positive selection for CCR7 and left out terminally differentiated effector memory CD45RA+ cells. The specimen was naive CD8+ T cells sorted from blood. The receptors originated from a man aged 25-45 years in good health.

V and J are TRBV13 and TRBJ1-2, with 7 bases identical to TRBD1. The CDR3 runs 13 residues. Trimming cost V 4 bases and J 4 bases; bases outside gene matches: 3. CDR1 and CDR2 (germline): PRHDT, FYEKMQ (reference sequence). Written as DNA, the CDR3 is TGTGCCAGCAGCTCAGGGGGGGTCTATGGCTACACCTTC. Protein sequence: CASSSGGVYGYTF.

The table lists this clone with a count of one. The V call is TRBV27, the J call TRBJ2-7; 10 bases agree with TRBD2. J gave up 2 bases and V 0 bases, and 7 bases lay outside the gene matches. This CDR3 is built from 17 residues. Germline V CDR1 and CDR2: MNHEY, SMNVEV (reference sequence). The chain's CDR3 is CASSLSIAGGLPYEQYF. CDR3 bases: TGTGCCAGCAGTTTATCGATAGCGGGAGGCCTTCCCTACGAGCAGTACTTC.

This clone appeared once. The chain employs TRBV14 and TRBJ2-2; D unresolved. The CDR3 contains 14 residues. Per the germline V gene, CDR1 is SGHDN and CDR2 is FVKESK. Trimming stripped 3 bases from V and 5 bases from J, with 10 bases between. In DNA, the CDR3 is TGTGCCAGCAGCCATCCTTGGGGTACCGGGGAGCTGTTTTTT. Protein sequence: CASSHPWGTGELFF.

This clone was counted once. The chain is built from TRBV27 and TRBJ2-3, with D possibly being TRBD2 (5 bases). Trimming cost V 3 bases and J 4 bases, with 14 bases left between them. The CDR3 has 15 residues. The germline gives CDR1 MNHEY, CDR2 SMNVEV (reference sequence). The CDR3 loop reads CASSFSRVRADTQYF. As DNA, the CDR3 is TGTGCCAGCAGTTTTTCTCGCGTGAGGGCAGATACGCAGTATTTT.

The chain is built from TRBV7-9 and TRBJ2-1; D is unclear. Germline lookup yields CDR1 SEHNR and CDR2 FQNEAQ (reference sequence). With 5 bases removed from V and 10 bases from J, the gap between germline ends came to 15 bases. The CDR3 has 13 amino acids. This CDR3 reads CASSQGISDEQFF. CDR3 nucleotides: TGTGCCAGCAGCCAAGGCATCTCCGACGAGCAGTTCTTC.

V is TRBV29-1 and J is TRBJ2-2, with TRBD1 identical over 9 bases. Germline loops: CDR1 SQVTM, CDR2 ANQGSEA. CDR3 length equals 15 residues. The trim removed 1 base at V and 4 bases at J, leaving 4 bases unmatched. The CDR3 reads CSVEGQGGSTGELFF. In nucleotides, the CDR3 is TGCAGCGTTGAAGGACAGGGGGGGAGCACCGGGGAGCTGTTTTTT.

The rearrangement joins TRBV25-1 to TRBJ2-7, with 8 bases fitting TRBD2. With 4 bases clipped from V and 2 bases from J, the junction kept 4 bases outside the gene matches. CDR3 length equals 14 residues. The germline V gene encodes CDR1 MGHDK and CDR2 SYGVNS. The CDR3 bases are TGTGCCAGCAGTGCTAGCGGGCGAACCTACGAGCAGTACTTC. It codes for CASSASGRTYEQYF.

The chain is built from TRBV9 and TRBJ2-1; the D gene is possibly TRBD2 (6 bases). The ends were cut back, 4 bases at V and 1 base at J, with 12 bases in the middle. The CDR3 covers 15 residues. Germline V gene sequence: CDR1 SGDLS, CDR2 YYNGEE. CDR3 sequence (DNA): TGTGCCAGCAGCCCCCACAGCGGGTCCTACAATGAGCAGTTCTTC. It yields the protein CASSPHSGSYNEQFF. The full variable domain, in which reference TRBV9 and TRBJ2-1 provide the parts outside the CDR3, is DSGVTQTPKHLITATGQRVTLRCSPRSGDLSVYWYQQSLDQGLQFLIQYYNGEERAKGNILERFSAQQFPDLHSELNLSSLELGDSALYFCASSPHSGSYNEQFFGPGTRLTVL.

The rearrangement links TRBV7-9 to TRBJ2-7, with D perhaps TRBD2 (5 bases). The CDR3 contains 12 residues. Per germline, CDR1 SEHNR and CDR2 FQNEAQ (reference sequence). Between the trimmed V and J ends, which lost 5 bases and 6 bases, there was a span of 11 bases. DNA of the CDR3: TGTGCCAGCAGCCCGATCCGGGGCGAGCAGTACTTC. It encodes CASSPIRGEQYF.

DNA for the CDR3: TGCAGCGTTGAATCGCGGGACAGCAGCTACAATGAGCAGTTCTTC. It codes for CSVESRDSSYNEQFF. The chain has TRBV29-1 and TRBJ2-1, with D possibly TRBD1 on 7 matching bases. Germline loops: CDR1 SQVTM, CDR2 ANQGSEA. Trimming pared 2 bases from V and 3 bases from J, leaving 14 bases between. The CDR3 loop spans 15 amino acids.

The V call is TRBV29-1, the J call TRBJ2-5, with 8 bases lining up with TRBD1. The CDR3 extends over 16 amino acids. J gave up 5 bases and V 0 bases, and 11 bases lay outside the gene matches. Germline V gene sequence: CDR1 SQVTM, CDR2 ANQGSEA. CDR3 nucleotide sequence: TGCAGCGTTGAAGATCAGGGGCAGGGGGCGCGTGAGACCCAGTACTTC. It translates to CSVEDQGQGARETQYF.

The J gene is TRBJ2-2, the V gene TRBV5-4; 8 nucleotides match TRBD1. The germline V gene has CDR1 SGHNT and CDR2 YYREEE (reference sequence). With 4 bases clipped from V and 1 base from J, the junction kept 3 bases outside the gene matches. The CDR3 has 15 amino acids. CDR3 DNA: TGTGCCAGCAGCAACGGACAGGGGAACACCGGGGAGCTGTTTTTT. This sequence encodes CASSNGQGNTGELFF.

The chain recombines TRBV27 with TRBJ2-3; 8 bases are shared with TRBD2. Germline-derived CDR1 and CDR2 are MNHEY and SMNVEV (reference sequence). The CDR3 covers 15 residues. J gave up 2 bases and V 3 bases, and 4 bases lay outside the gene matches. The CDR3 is CASSFLAGLTDTQYF. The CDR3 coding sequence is TGTGCCAGCAGTTTTCTAGCGGGCCTCACAGATACGCAGTATTTT.

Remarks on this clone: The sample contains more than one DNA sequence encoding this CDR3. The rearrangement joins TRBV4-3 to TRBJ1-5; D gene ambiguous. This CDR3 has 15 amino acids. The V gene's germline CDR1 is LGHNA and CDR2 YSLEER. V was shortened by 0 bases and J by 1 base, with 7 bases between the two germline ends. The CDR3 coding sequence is TGCGCCAGCAGCCAAGATTCGGGGAGCAATCAGCCCCAGCATTTT. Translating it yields CASSQDSGSNQPQHF.

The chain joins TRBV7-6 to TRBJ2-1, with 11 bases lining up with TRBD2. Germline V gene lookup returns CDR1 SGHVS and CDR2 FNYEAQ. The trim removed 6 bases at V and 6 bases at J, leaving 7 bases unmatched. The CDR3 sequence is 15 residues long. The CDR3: CASSLLAGAVNEQFF. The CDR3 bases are TGTGCCAGCAGTTTACTAGCGGGAGCGGTCAATGAGCAGTTCTTC.

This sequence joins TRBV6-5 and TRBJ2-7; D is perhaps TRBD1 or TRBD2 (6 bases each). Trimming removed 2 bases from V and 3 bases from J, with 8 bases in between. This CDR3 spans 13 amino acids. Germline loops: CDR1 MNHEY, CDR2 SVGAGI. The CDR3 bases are TGTGCCAGCAGTTACAAGGGGGGCTACGAGCAGTACTTC. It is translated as CASSYKGGYEQYF.

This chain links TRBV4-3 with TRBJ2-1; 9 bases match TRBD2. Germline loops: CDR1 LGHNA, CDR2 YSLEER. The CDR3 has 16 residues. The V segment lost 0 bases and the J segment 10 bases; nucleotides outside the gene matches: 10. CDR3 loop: CASSQDPAGGPLEQFF. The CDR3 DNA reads TGCGCCAGCAGCCAAGATCCGGCGGGAGGGCCCCTGGAGCAGTTCTTC.

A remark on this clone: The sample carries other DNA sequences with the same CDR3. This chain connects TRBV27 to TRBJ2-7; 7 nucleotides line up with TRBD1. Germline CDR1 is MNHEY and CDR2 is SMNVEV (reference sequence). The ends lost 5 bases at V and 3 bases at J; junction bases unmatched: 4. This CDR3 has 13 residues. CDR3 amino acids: CASSNRGSYEQYF. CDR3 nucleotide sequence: TGTGCCAGCAGTAACAGGGGTAGCTACGAGCAGTACTTC.

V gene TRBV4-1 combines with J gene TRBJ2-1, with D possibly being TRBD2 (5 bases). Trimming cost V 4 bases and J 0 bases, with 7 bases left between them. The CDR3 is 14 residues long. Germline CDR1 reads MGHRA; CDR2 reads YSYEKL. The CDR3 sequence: CASSPGSSYNEQFF. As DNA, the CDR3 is TGCGCCAGCAGCCCGGGGAGCTCCTACAATGAGCAGTTCTTC.

CDR3: CASSQSWTGNTGELFF. The CDR3 bases are TGTGCCAGCAGCCAATCGTGGACAGGGAACACCGGGGAGCTGTTTTTT. This chain connects TRBV16 to TRBJ2-2, with 7 bases aligning to TRBD1. Germline lookup yields CDR1 KGHSY and CDR2 FQNENV. CDR3 length equals 16 residues. With V trimmed by 0 bases and J by 1 base, 2 bases remained unmatched.

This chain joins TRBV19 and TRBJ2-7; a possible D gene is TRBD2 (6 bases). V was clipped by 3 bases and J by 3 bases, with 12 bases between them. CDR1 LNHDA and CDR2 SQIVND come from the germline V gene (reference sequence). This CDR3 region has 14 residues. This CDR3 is CASSMAGMDYEQYF. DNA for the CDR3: TGTGCCAGTAGTATGGCGGGAATGGACTACGAGCAGTACTTC.

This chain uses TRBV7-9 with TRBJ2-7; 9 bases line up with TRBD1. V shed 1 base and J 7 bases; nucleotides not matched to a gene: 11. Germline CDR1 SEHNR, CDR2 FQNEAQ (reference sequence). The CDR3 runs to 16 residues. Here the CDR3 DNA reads TGTGCCAGCAGCTTAGGGGACAGGGAGAAAGGGGGAGAGCAGTACTTC. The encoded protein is CASSLGDREKGGEQYF.

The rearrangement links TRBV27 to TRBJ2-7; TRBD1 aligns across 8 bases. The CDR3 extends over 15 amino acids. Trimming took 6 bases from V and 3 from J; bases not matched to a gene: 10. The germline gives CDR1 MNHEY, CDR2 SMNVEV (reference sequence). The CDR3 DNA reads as TGTGCCAGCAGCCTAAGGACAGGGATTAACTACGAGCAGTACTTC. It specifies CASSLRTGINYEQYF.

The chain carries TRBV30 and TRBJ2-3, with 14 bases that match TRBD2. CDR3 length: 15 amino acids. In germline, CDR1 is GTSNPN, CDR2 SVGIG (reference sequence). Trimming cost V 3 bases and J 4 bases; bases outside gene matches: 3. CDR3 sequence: CAWSVGLAGADTQYF. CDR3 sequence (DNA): TGTGCCTGGAGCGTGGGACTAGCGGGGGCAGATACGCAGTATTTT.

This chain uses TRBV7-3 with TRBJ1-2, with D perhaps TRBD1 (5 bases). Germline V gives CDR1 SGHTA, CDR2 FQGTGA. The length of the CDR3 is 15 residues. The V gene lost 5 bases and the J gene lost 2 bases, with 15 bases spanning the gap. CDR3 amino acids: CASSPTPGTNYGYTF. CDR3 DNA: TGTGCCAGCAGCCCAACCCCCGGGACCAACTATGGCTACACCTTC.

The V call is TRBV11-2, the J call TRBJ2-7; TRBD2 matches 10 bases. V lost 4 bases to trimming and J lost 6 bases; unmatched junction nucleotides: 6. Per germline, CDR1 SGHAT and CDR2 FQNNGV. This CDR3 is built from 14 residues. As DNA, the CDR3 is TGTGCCAGCAGCTCCTGGCTAGCGGGAGTCGAGCAGTACTTC. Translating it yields CASSSWLAGVEQYF.

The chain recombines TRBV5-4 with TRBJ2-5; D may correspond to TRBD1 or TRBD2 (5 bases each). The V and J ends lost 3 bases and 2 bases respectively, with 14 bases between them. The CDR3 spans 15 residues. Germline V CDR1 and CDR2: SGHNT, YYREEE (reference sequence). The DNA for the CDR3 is TGTGCCAGCAGCTCCCTTGGGGGAATACAAGAGACCCAGTACTTC. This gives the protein CASSSLGGIQETQYF.

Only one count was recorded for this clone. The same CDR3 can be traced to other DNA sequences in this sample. Here the CDR3 reads CASSQEGEKLFF. CDR3 DNA sequence: TGCGCCAGCAGCCAAGAAGGGGAAAAACTGTTTTTT. The V and J genes are TRBV4-1 and TRBJ1-4; D unclear. The CDR3 runs 12 residues. Germline CDR1 and CDR2: MGHRA and YSYEKL. The V gene lost 0 bases and the J gene lost 8 bases, with 4 bases spanning the gap.

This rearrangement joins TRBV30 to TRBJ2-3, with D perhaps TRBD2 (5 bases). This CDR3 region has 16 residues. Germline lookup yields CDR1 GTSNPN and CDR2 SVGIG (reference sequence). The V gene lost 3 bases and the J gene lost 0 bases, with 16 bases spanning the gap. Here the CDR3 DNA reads TGTGCCTGGAGCCTCGGACTCCCAACTAGCACAGATACGCAGTATTTT. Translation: CAWSLGLPTSTDTQYF.

The CDR3 loop reads CSVEAIGGTKNEQFF. Written as DNA, the CDR3 is TGCAGCGTTGAAGCTATAGGCGGGACAAAAAATGAGCAGTTCTTC. The chain couples TRBV29-1 to TRBJ2-1; either TRBD1 or TRBD2 may fit D (6 bases each). CDR3 length: 15 residues. Between the trimmed V and J ends, which lost 1 base and 7 bases, there was a span of 17 bases. Germline CDR1 and CDR2: SQVTM and ANQGSEA.